These T cell receptor beta chains were read from a single sample in a study of cytomegalovirus exposure and HLA in healthy donors. Here immunoSEQ multiplex PCR was the method, and the copy in TCRdb shows in-frame clones only, minus some. The sample shows 150,000 to 200,000 clones, roughly 73% of them seen only once. The sample taken for sequencing was PBMCs. The receptors come from a woman aged 40 to 50 in good health and CMV-seropositive. CDR3s include the opening cysteine and the closing phenylalanine or tryptophan. The order of the fields is D gene, J gene, clone size, V gene, CDR3 DNA, CDR3 protein. The D gene is left open where the match is weak. The size field is filled for only some rows; it gives once, few, many or a size class.

D: .
J: TRBJ1-1
size: .
V: TRBV6-1
DNA: TGTGCCAGCAGTCCCCAGGCGAACACTGAAGCTTTCTTT
CDR3: CASSPQANTEAFF

D: TRBD1
J: TRBJ1-1
size: few
V: TRBV29-1
DNA: TGCAGCGTTGGTAGGTCGGCAGGGGGCACCACTGAAGCTTTCTTT
CDR3: CSVGRSAGGTTEAFF

D: .
J: TRBJ2-3
size: .
V: TRBV28
DNA: TGTGCCAGCAGTTTCTTCGGGAAGCTGAGAGATACGCAGTATTTT
CDR3: CASSFFGKLRDTQYF

D: .
J: TRBJ2-3
size: once
V: TRBV28
DNA: TGTGCCAGCAGTTTAACAGGGTTGGATACGCAGTATTTT
CDR3: CASSLTGLDTQYF

D: .
J: TRBJ1-2
size: .
V: TRBV5-8
DNA: TGTGCCAGCAGCTTGGTGACAGGCGGCTACACCTTC
CDR3: CASSLVTGGYTF

D: .
J: TRBJ2-7
size: few
V: TRBV7-9
DNA: TGTGCCAGCACGACGGGATCCTACGAGCAGTACTTC
CDR3: CASTTGSYEQYF

D: TRBD2
J: TRBJ2-1
size: .
V: TRBV9
DNA: TGTGCCAGCAGCCCGGGACTACCCTTTGGCGAGCAGTTCTTC
CDR3: CASSPGLPFGEQFF

D: .
J: TRBJ2-3
size: .
V: TRBV6-1
DNA: TGTGCCAGCAGTGAGCCCGCGGCGGGAGATACGCAGTATTTT
CDR3: CASSEPAAGDTQYF

D: .
J: TRBJ2-1
size: .
V: TRBV20-1
DNA: TGCAGTGCTAGGCAGAATGAGCAGTTCTTC
CDR3: CSARQNEQFF

D: TRBD1
J: TRBJ2-4
size: .
V: TRBV10-1
DNA: TGCGCCAGCAGTGACGGACAGGGGGTCAAAAACATTCAGTACTTC
CDR3: CASSDGQGVKNIQYF

D: TRBD2
J: TRBJ2-7
size: .
V: TRBV7-2
DNA: TGTGCCAGCAGCTTAAGGACTAGCGGTTACGAGCAGTACTTC
CDR3: CASSLRTSGYEQYF